This TCR beta chain stems from a study of cytomegalovirus exposure and HLA in healthy donors. Broader study findings: Later on, a genetic analysis was performed. It linked a missense variant in DCLRE1C with V- and J-gene trimming of TCR beta.

The PCR was carried out with 60 Vbeta primers and 13 Jbeta primers. The protocol was immunoSEQ multiplex PCR, while the TCRdb copy is restricted to in-frame clones and leaves out a portion. The sample records some 180,000 clones, around 75% being singletons. Note on this clone: Its target is not known.

The CDR3 spans 14 residues. The germline gives CDR1 LGHNA, CDR2 YSLEER. V was clipped by 2 bases and J by 2 bases; unmatched bases: 0. The V gene is TRBV4-3, the J gene TRBJ1-3, with 7 bases identical to TRBD1. Sequenced sample: PBMCs. This clonotype was obtained from a male donor in good health and CMV-seronegative. CDR3 region: CASSQTGAGNTIYF. The CDR3 bases are TGCGCCAGCAGCCAAACAGGGGCTGGAAACACCATATATTTT.